This record concerns one T cell receptor (beta chain) sequence. Antigen unknown. Germline values: CDR1 SEHNR, CDR2 FQNEAQ (reference sequence). Unmatched junction bases numbered 4, after V lost 1 base and J lost 2 bases. The CDR3 extends over 17 amino acids. The PCR had 60 Vbeta and 13 Jbeta primers. Generated by immunoSEQ multiplex PCR, the TCRdb table keeps only in-frame clones and is missing some. This table holds roughly 180,000 clones, 82% found once. These data belong to a study of cytomegalovirus exposure and HLA in healthy donors. Study-level background: Of all 400 or so donors who were genotyped, around 79% belonged to the Caucasian-associated ancestry cluster.

General observations from the study: Solely CMV serostatus was available to characterize immune exposure. Several V segments, TRBV6-2 and TRBV6-3 among them, could not be told apart and were dropped.

The J gene is TRBJ2-6, the V gene TRBV7-9, with TRBD1 identical over 8 bases. The clonotype comes from a male donor in good health and CMV-seronegative. The material sequenced was PBMCs. Written as DNA, the CDR3 is TGTGCCAGCAGCTTAGGCCCAGGGGGCACTGGGGCCAACGTCCTGACTTTC. Translating it yields CASSLGPGGTGANVLTF.